The sequence of this T cell receptor (beta chain) was determined in a study of graft-versus-host responses after intestinal transplantation. Background on the study: Each recipient received a multivisceral, liver-intestinal, or isolated intestinal graft. The whole recipient group had anti-thymocyte globulin induction followed by tacrolimus and steroids for two to three years.

Points on this clone: No antigen is known for it.

The study, taken as a whole, reports: Early after transplant, HvG clones declined as circulating GvH clones peaked. Among recipient marrow samples, GvH clones were found; some appeared first in ileum or blood.

This CDR3 spans 17 amino acids. Germline loops: CDR1 GTSNPN, CDR2 SVGIG (reference sequence). V shed 3 bases, J shed 4 bases, and the junction held 14 bases outside the gene matches. This table comes from immunoSEQ multiplex PCR, and its TCRdb copy is limited to in-frame clones, with some not included. The sample holds around 2,500 clones; about 94% are singletons and the top ten take approximately 1.5%. The sequencing here drew on PBMCs, taken 19 days after intestinal transplant. J is TRBJ2-1 and V is TRBV30; 8 bases are shared with TRBD2. This sequence originates from a human patient who received an intestinal transplant, so some T cells may come from the graft donor. The CDR3 DNA reads TGTGCCTGGAGCTCTCTCGGGGGGGCCCACGAGTACAATGAGCAGTTCTTC. Translation: CAWSSLGGAHEYNEQFF.